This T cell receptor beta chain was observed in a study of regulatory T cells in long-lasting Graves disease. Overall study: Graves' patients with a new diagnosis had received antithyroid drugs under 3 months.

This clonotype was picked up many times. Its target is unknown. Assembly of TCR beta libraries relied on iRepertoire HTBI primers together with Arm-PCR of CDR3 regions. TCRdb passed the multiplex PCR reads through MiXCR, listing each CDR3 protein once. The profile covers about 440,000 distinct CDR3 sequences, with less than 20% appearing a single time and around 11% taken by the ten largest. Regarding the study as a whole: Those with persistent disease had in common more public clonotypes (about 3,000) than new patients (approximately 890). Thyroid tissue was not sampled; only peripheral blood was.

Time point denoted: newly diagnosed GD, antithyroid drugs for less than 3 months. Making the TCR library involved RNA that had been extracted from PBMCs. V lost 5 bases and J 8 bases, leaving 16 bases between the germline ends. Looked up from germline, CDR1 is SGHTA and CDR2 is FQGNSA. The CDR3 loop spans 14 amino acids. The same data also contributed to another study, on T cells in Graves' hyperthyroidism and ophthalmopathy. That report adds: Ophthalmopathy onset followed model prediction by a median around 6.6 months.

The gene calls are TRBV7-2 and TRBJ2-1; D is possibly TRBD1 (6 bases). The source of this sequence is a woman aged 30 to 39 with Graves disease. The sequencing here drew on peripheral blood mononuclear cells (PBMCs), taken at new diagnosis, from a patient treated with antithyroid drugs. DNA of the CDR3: TGTGCCAGCAGCGGGGGCTACCCCTTCGATGAGCAGTTCTTC. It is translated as CASSGGYPFDEQFF.